A selection of T cell receptor beta chains follows, all from one sample in a study of Graves' ophthalmopathy and Graves' hyperthyroidism. TCRdb used MiXCR to reprocess the multiplex PCR reads, holding one entry per CDR3 protein. This sample has about 620,000 distinct CDR3 sequences; about a fifth occur once, and the top ten carry 7.1%. The sequenced sample was peripheral blood. These receptors all come from a woman between 18 and 29 years old with stable Graves' hyperthyroidism. Some clones in this sample may be carry-over from other donors' samples. CDR3s include the opening cysteine and the closing phenylalanine or tryptophan. A D gene is named only where the DNA matches it firmly. The size field is filled for only some rows; it gives once, few, many or a size class.

j_call cdr3_length clone_size v_call d_call cdr3_aa cdr3_nt
TRBJ1-1 13 few TRBV18 . CASSPSGAPEAFF TGTGCCAGCTCACCCTCGGGGGCCCCTGAAGCTTTCTTT
TRBJ2-5 16 . TRBV4-3 . CASSHSPQTTQETQYF TGCGCCAGCAGCCACTCCCCGCAGACCACCCAAGAGACCCAGTACTTC
TRBJ1-2 14 many TRBV18 . CASSPPNRESGYTF TGTGCCAGCTCACCACCAAACCGGGAGTCAGGCTACACCTTC
TRBJ2-4 13 many TRBV6-5 . CASLDVVGNIQYF TGTGCCAGTTTGGACGTAGTTGGAAACATTCAGTACTTC
TRBJ2-5 17 many TRBV3-1 TRBD2 CASSQDWLAGDQETQYF TGTGCCAGCAGCCAAGATTGGCTAGCGGGGGACCAAGAGACCCAGTACTTC
TRBJ1-5 14 many TRBV6-1 TRBD1 CASRTGALNQPQHF TGTGCCAGTCGGACAGGGGCGCTTAATCAGCCCCAGCATTTT
TRBJ2-7 14 many TRBV7-2 TRBD2 CASSITSGPYEQYF TGTGCCAGCAGTATTACTAGCGGTCCCTACGAGCAGTACTTC
TRBJ2-5 14 many TRBV7-2 . CASSFSPLEETQYF TGTGCCAGCAGCTTTTCCCCTTTGGAAGAGACCCAGTACTTC
TRBJ1-2 13 few TRBV6-1 . CASSGYSTGGYTF TGTGCCAGCAGTGGATATTCGACAGGCGGCTACACCTTC
TRBJ1-3 15 . TRBV6-1 . CASTSFGAWGNTIYF TGTGCCAGCACCTCCTTCGGCGCCTGGGGAAACACCATATATTTT
TRBJ1-1 11 many TRBV24-1 . CATKFGAEAFF TGTGCCACCAAGTTTGGGGCTGAAGCTTTCTTT
TRBJ1-1 16 . TRBV12-3/TRBV12-4 . CASKRTPGHENTEAFF TGTGCCAGCAAACGGACGCCGGGACATGAGAACACTGAAGCTTTCTTT
TRBJ2-2 15 many TRBV19 TRBD1 CATLPRQGNTGELFF TGTGCCACTCTCCCAAGACAGGGGAACACCGGGGAGCTGTTTTTT
TRBJ2-7 14 . TRBV6-1 . CASSTGYGSYEQYF TGTGCCAGCAGTACAGGGTATGGATCCTACGAGCAGTACTTC
TRBJ1-1 14 . TRBV20-1 TRBD1 CSANKGQANTEAFF TGCAGTGCAAATAAAGGACAGGCAAACACTGAAGCTTTCTTT
TRBJ2-5 15 many TRBV20-1 . CSARDSRQAGETQYF TGCAGTGCTAGAGATTCGAGGCAGGCCGGGGAGACCCAGTACTTC
TRBJ1-1 14 many TRBV27 . CASSLSQQSYEAFF TGTGCCAGCAGTTTATCCCAACAGAGTTATGAAGCTTTCTTT
TRBJ1-2 13 many TRBV6-1 . CASSKEVDYGYTF TGTGCCAGCAGCAAGGAGGTTGACTATGGCTACACCTTC
TRBJ2-4 12 few TRBV20-1 . CSGPQLKNIQYF TGCAGCGGCCCACAGCTAAAAAACATTCAGTACTTC
TRBJ1-6 13 many TRBV19 . CASSINRNSPLHF TGTGCCAGTAGTATAAACCGGAATTCACCCCTCCACTTT
TRBJ1-2 12 many TRBV6-1 . CASSGDPRGYTF TGTGCCAGCAGTGGGGACCCACGAGGCTACACCTTC
TRBJ2-2 17 . TRBV5-1 . CASSFQWEEVHTGELFF TGCGCCAGCAGCTTTCAATGGGAAGAGGTGCACACCGGGGAGCTGTTTTTT
TRBJ1-2 14 . TRBV12-3/TRBV12-4 . CASITSTRNYGYTF TGTGCCAGCATAACCTCCACAAGGAACTATGGCTACACCTTC
TRBJ1-2 14 . TRBV4-1 . CASSQVRDINGYTF TGCGCCAGCAGCCAAGTGAGGGACATTAATGGCTACACCTTC
TRBJ1-1 11 . TRBV30 . CAGVMNTEAFF TGTGCAGGGGTCATGAACACTGAAGCTTTCTTT
TRBJ2-2 13 . TRBV30 TRBD1 CARGTGNTGELFF TGTGCCCGGGGGACAGGGAACACCGGGGAGCTGTTTTTT
TRBJ2-5 14 many TRBV2 TRBD2 CASSGTSAQETQYF TGTGCCAGCAGTGGGACTAGCGCGCAAGAGACCCAGTACTTC
TRBJ2-5 13 few TRBV6-1 TRBD2 CASVAGGGETQYF TGTGCCAGCGTAGCGGGGGGCGGGGAGACCCAGTACTTC
TRBJ2-5 16 many TRBV28 . CASSPPDRTKQETQYF TGTGCCAGCAGTCCCCCCGACCGGACTAAGCAAGAGACCCAGTACTTC
TRBJ2-4 15 . TRBV12-3/TRBV12-4 . CASSLRGIGENIKYF TGTGCCAGCAGTTTACGGGGGATTGGGGAAAACATTAAGTACTTC
TRBJ1-1 17 many TRBV11-1 . CASSLDSESAGYTEAFF TGTGCCAGCAGCTTAGACAGTGAGTCTGCAGGGTACACTGAAGCTTTCTTT
TRBJ1-2 13 many TRBV10-1 . CASSAQDGYGYTF TGCGCCAGCAGTGCTCAGGATGGCTATGGCTACACCTTC
TRBJ2-7 15 . TRBV28 . CASSFVGRGNDEQYF TGTGCCAGCAGTTTTGTGGGCAGGGGAAACGACGAGCAGTACTTC
TRBJ1-2 12 many TRBV5-1 . CASSLDYFGYTF TGCGCCAGCAGCCTGGACTATTTTGGCTACACCTTC
TRBJ2-7 15 many TRBV12-3/TRBV12-4 TRBD1 CASSFGVGQGYEQYF TGTGCCAGCAGTTTCGGGGTTGGACAGGGCTACGAGCAGTACTTC